This T cell receptor beta chain appears in the sequencing data of a study of blood T cell repertoires in COVID-19. Study summary: The cDNA or gDNA used as material had been derived from T cells, B-cell-depleted T cells, or PBMCs.

In the study's own analysis: Nucleated cell counts were estimated from reference gene primer amplification. Sequencing used immunoSEQ multiplex PCR; TCRdb keeps in-frame clones, though not all of them. From that table come the V and J calls and clone size; the DNA was used to work out D and trimming. There are more than 100,000 clones in the sample; around 84% occur only once, and about 2.6% lies in the top ten. Researchers sorted participants into cohorts using their self-reported clinical history. This clone was found once. This TCR was sampled from a man between 35 and 55 years old with acute COVID-19. Sequenced material: PBMCs or T cells enriched from blood (not recorded which).

CDR3 sequence: CASSLETGGIETQYF. CDR3 coding DNA: TGTGCCAGCAGCTTAGAGACAGGGGGCATAGAGACCCAGTACTTC. This rearrangement joins TRBV11-2 to TRBJ2-5; 10 bases agree with TRBD1. V shed 0 bases, J shed 4 bases, and the junction held 2 bases outside the gene matches. Germline assignment: CDR1 SGHAT and CDR2 FQNNGV. There are 15 residues in the CDR3.